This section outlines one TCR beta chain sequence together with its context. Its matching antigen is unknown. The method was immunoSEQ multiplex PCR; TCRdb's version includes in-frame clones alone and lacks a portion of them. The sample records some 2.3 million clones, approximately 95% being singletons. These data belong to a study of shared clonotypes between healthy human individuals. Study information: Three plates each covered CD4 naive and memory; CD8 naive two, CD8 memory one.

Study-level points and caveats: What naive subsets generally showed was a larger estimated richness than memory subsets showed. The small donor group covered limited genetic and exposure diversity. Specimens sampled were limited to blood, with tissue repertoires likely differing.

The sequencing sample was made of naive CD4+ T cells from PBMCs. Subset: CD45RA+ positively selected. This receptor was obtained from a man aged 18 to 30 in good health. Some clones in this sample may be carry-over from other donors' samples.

The CDR3 sequence is CASSLALQGEQYF. The DNA for the CDR3 is TGTGCCAGCAGCTTGGCTTTACAGGGCGAGCAGTACTTC. This sequence joins TRBV5-4 and TRBJ2-7; a possible D gene is TRBD1 (6 bases). V lost 0 bases to trimming and J lost 6 bases, with 10 bases between them. CDR3 length equals 13 residues. Looked up from germline, CDR1 is SGHNT and CDR2 is YYREEE (reference sequence).